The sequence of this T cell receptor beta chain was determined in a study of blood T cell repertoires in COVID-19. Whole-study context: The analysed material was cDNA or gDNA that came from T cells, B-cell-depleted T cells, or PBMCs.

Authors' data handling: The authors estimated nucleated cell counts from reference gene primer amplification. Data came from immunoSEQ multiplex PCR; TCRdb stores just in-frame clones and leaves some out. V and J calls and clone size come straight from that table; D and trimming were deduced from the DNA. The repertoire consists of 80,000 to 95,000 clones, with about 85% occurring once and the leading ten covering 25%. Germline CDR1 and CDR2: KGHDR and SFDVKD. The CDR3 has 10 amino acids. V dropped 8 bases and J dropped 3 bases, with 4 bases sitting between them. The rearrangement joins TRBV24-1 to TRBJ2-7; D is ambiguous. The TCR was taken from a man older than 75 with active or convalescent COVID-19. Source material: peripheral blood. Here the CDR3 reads CATTSYEQYF. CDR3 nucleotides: TGTGCCACCACTAGCTACGAGCAGTACTTC.